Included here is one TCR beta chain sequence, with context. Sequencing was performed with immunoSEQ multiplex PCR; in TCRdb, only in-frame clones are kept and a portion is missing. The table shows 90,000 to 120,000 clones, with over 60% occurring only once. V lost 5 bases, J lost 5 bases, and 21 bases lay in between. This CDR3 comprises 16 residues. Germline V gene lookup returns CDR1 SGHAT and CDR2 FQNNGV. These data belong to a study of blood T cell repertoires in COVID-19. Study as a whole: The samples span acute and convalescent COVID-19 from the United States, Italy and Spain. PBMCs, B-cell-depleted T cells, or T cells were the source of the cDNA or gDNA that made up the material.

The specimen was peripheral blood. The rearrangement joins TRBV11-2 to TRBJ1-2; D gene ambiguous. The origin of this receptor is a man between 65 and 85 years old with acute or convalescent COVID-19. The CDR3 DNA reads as TGTGCCAGCAGCACCCCCTCGGAGGCCGGCGGGTATGGCTACACCTTC. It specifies CASSTPSEAGGYGYTF.